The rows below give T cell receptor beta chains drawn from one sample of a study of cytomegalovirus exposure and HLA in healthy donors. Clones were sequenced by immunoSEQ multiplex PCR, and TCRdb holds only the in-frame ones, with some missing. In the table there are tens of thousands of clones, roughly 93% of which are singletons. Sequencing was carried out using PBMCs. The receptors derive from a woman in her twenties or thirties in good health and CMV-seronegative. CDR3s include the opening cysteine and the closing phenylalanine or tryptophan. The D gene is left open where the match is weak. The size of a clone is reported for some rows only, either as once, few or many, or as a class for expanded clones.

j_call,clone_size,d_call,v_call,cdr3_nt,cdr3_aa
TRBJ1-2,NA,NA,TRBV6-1,TGTGCCAGCGCGGGAACCTTGGGGGGCTACACCTTC,CASAGTLGGYTF
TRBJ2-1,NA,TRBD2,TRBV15,TGTGCCACCAGCAGGGGGAGCGGGAGTGGGTCCTACAATGAGCAGTTCTTC,CATSRGSGSGSYNEQFF
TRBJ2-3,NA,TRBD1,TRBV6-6,TGTGCCAGCAGGGGAGCCGGGACAGGTAGCACAGATACGCAGTATTTT,CASRGAGTGSTDTQYF
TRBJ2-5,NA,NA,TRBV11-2,TGTGCCAGCAGCCCGAGGGGGGGTTTCCAAGAGACCCAGTACTTC,CASSPRGGFQETQYF
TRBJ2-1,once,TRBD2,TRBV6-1,TGTGCCAGCAGTGAAGCGCGGACTAGCAGCTACAATGAGCAGTTCTTC,CASSEARTSSYNEQFF
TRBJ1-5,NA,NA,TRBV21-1,TGTGCCAGCAGCATTAGACAGAAACCCTTCTATAGCAATCAGCCCCAGCATTTT,CASSIRQKPFYSNQPQHF
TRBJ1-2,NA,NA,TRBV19,TGTGCCAGTAAAGGGGAGCGGGAGGCCTATAACTATGGCTACACCTTC,CASKGEREAYNYGYTF
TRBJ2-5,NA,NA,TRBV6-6,TGTGCCAGCACCCTACAAGAGACCCAGTACTTC,CASTLQETQYF
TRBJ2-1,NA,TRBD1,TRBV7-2,TGTGCCAGCAGGAGAGGGACAGGGGTCTCCTACAATGAGCAGTTCTTC,CASRRGTGVSYNEQFF
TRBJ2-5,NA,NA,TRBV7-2,TGTGCCAGCCACGCGGGCAGCCAAGAGACCCAGTACTTC,CASHAGSQETQYF
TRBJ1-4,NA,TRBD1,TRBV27,TGTGCCAGCAGATTGGGACAGGGCAATGAAAAACTGTTTTTT,CASRLGQGNEKLFF
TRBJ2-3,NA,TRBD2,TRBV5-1,TGCGCCAGCAGCGCCGGTAGCGGGGGGTTTTCAGATACGCAGTATTTT,CASSAGSGGFSDTQYF
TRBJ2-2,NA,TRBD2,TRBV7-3,TGTGCCAGCAGCTTAATGGCGGGGGGATCCGCGAACACCGGGGAGCTGTTTTTT,CASSLMAGGSANTGELFF
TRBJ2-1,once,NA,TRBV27,TGTGCCAGCAGCCCCGGGAACTACAATGAGCAGTTCTTC,CASSPGNYNEQFF
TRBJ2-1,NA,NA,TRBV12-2,TGTGCAAGTCGCTTAGAAGGTATTCGGACTAGCGGGATCTCATCCCACAATGAGCAGTTCTTC,CASRLEGIRTSGISSHNEQFF
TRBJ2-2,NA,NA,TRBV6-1,TGTGCCAGCAGCAATGCCGGGGAGCTGTTTTTT,CASSNAGELFF
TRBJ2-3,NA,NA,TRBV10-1,TGCGCCAGCAGTGAGGGGCTATGCGTTACGGATACGCAGTATTTT,CASSEGLCVTDTQYF